What follows are 21 T cell receptor beta chains derived from one specimen sequenced in a study of T cell clones after liver transplantation. The protocol was immunoSEQ multiplex PCR, while the TCRdb copy is restricted to in-frame clones and leaves out a portion. The sample includes 45,000 to 60,000 clones, around three quarters seen only once; the top ten take over 2.5%. Sequenced here: CD4+ T cells from blood, sampled at the approximately 16-month timepoint. These receptors all stem from a human patient who received a liver transplant. The graft donor may have contributed some T cells.

In DNA form, the CDR3 reads TGTGCCAGCAGCCCCAGGGTGGGCGAGACCCAGTACTTC. Protein: CASSPRVGETQYF. The chain carries TRBV11-3 and TRBJ2-5; a possible D gene is TRBD1 (5 bases). The V end was cut by 5 bases, the J end by 5 bases, with 12 bases between. CDR3 size: 13 residues. From germline, CDR1 is SGHNT and CDR2 YENEEA.

The gene calls are TRBV28 and TRBJ2-5; 7 bases match TRBD1. The CDR3 sequence is 16 residues long. CDR1 is MDHEN and CDR2 is SYDVKM in the germline V gene. V dropped 6 bases and J dropped 0; count of bases not matched to a gene: 10. The CDR3 protein is CASSTSDRVYQETQYF. CDR3 nucleotide sequence: TGTGCCAGCAGCACCTCCGACAGGGTGTACCAAGAGACCCAGTACTTC.

The CDR3 is CAWSVFPLQPQHF. The CDR3 bases are TGTGCCTGGAGTGTATTTCCCCTCCAGCCCCAGCATTTT. V is TRBV30 and J is TRBJ1-5; D is uncertain. The germline CDR1 and CDR2 sequences are GTSNPN and SVGIG (reference sequence). The CDR3 covers 13 residues. V was trimmed by 0 bases and J by 7 bases, leaving 10 bases between them. Combining the CDR3 with reference TRBV30 and TRBJ1-5 gives the whole variable domain SQTIHQWPATLVQPVGSPLSLECTVEGTSNPNLYWYRQAAGRGLQLLFYSVGIGQISSEVPQNLSASRPQDRQFILSSKKLLLSDSGFYLCAWSVFPLQPQHFGDGTRLSIL.

The CDR3: CASSLRTSGNNEQFF. The CDR3 DNA reads TGTGCCAGCAGCTTGAGAACTAGCGGGAACAATGAGCAGTTCTTC. The V and J genes are TRBV5-4 and TRBJ2-1; the match to TRBD2 covers 10 bases. The CDR3 contains 15 residues. The V gene's germline CDR1 is SGHNT and CDR2 YYREEE (reference sequence). V was clipped by 1 base and J by 5 bases; unmatched bases: 3.

The chain employs TRBV30 and TRBJ1-2; no clear D gene. V shed 0 bases and J shed 4 bases, with 12 bases lying between them. The germline gives CDR1 GTSNPN, CDR2 SVGIG (reference sequence). The CDR3 has 14 amino acids. The DNA for the CDR3 is TGTGCCTGGAGTGTAGTTCCAGAGAGCTATGGCTACACCTTC. This sequence encodes CAWSVVPESYGYTF.

The J gene is TRBJ2-4, the V gene TRBV28, with 7 bases that match TRBD1. The CDR3 extends over 15 amino acids. CDR1 is MDHEN, CDR2 SYDVKM, per germline. V was pared by 5 bases and J by 0 bases, with 4 bases of the junction left unmatched. As DNA, the CDR3 is TGTGCCAGCAGTGGACAGGATATAGCCAAAAACATTCAGTACTTC. Its translation: CASSGQDIAKNIQYF.

The rearrangement uses TRBV29-1 and TRBJ1-1, with TRBD1 matching over 7 bases. The CDR3 is 15 amino acids. J lost 6 bases, V lost 2 bases, and 12 bases had no gene match. Germline V lookup: CDR1 SQVTM, CDR2 ANQGSEA. CDR3 residues: CSVENRQGLVAEAFF. The CDR3 nucleotides read TGCAGCGTTGAAAATAGACAGGGCTTAGTGGCTGAAGCTTTCTTT.

This clone was recorded only once. J is TRBJ2-6 and V is TRBV5-4; D is possibly TRBD2 (6 bases). Germline V gives CDR1 SGHNT, CDR2 YYREEE (reference sequence). The CDR3 is 16 residues long. V lost 2 bases to trimming and J lost 0 bases, with 9 bases between them. The DNA for the CDR3 is TGTGCCAGCAGCTTTTCCGGGAGCTCTGGGGCCAACGTCCTGACTTTC. Translated, it gives CASSFSGSSGANVLTF.

The rearrangement uses TRBV5-1 and TRBJ2-5, with 11 bases matching TRBD2. Trimming removed 1 base from V and 2 bases from J; junction bases left unmatched: 4. Germline assignment: CDR1 SGHRS and CDR2 YFSETQ. This CDR3 comprises 16 residues. CDR3 in amino acids: CASSLTLAGGQETQYF. DNA for the CDR3: TGCGCCAGCAGCTTGACCCTAGCGGGAGGACAAGAGACCCAGTACTTC.

This chain joins TRBV19 and TRBJ2-2; 10 bases are shared with TRBD1. Germline loops: CDR1 LNHDA, CDR2 SQIVND (reference sequence). The ends lost 1 base at V and 7 bases at J; junction bases unmatched: 3. This CDR3 has 15 amino acids. The CDR3 loop is CASSIADRGRGELFF. Written as DNA, the CDR3 is TGTGCCAGTAGTATAGCAGACAGGGGGCGCGGGGAGCTGTTTTTT.

The rearrangement links TRBV15 to TRBJ2-3; D is perhaps TRBD1 or TRBD2 (5 bases each). The V end was cut by 3 bases, the J end by 2 bases, with 12 bases between. Germline V lookup: CDR1 LNHNV, CDR2 YYDKDF (reference sequence). The CDR3 loop spans 15 amino acids. The CDR3 nucleotides are TGTGCCACCAGCAGCCCACCCGGGGCCACAGATACGCAGTATTTT. This gives the protein CATSSPPGATDTQYF. Variable domain in full (rest from reference TRBV15 and TRBJ2-3): DAMVIQNPRYQVTQFGKPVTLSCSQTLNHNVMYWYQQKSSQAPKLLFHYYDKDFNNEADTPDNFQSRRPNTSFCFLDIRSPGLGDTAMYLCATSSPPGATDTQYFGPGTRLTVL.

DNA of the CDR3: TGTGCCAGCAGTTTGGGAGCGCCCTACGAGCAGTACTTC. It specifies CASSLGAPYEQYF. The V gene is TRBV28, the J gene TRBJ2-7, with D possibly being TRBD2 (5 bases). The V end lost 3 bases, the J end lost 2 bases, and 8 bases lay between the germline ends. The CDR3 loop spans 13 amino acids. CDR1 MDHEN and CDR2 SYDVKM come from the germline V gene.

This clone was found once. The V call is TRBV5-4, the J call TRBJ2-2; D gene uncertain. Germline CDR1 reads SGHNT; CDR2 reads YYREEE (reference sequence). This CDR3 spans 13 amino acids. Trimming cost V 4 bases and J 2 bases, with 6 bases left between them. The CDR3 nucleotides are TGTGCCAGCAGCGTGGAAAACACCGGGGAGCTGTTTTTT. Translating gives CASSVENTGELFF.

This clone was counted a few times. This rearrangement joins TRBV7-2 to TRBJ1-6, with TRBD1 matching over 7 bases. The ends lost 4 bases at V and 14 bases at J; junction bases unmatched: 11. The germline gives CDR1 SGHTA, CDR2 FQGNSA. This CDR3 contains 14 residues. The CDR3 reads CASSYRGPEGALHF. The CDR3, as DNA: TGTGCCAGCAGCTACAGGGGACCGGAAGGGGCCCTCCACTTT.

This clone occurred once. The CDR3 DNA follows: TGTGCCAGCACAACCGCTGCGGGGGGGCGTGAGCAGTACTTC. This encodes CASTTAAGGREQYF. The chain recombines TRBV6-1 with TRBJ2-7, with 9 bases aligning to TRBD2. V lost 7 bases, J lost 7 bases, and 11 bases stayed unmatched. The CDR3 is 14 residues long. Germline CDR1 MNHNS, CDR2 SASEGT.

This clone was observed a few times. V and J are TRBV18 and TRBJ2-7; TRBD1 aligns across 10 bases. Trimming took 5 bases from V and 1 from J; bases not matched to a gene: 8. Germline CDR1 is KGHSH and CDR2 is LQKENI. The CDR3 has 16 amino acids. Here the CDR3 reads CASSEPGQGRSYEQYF. CDR3 in DNA: TGTGCCAGCTCAGAACCGGGACAGGGGCGATCCTACGAGCAGTACTTC. Based on the CDR3 plus reference TRBV18 and TRBJ2-7, the full variable domain is NAGVMQNPRHLVRRRGQEARLRCSPMKGHSHVYWYRQLPEEGLKFMVYLQKENIIDESGMPKERFSAEFPKEGPSILRIQQVVRGDSAAYFCASSEPGQGRSYEQYFGPGTRLTVT.

The rearrangement joins TRBV10-2 to TRBJ2-5; tentatively, D is TRBD2 (5 bases). The CDR3 has 14 amino acids. Trimming cost V 4 bases and J 2 bases, with 11 bases left between them. Germline CDR1 WSHSY, CDR2 SAAADI. The CDR3 DNA reads as TGCGCCAGCAGTGCCATAGCGAGACAAGAGACCCAGTACTTC. Its translation is CASSAIARQETQYF.

The chain couples TRBV4-1 to TRBJ1-3; no firm D call. Germline CDR1 and CDR2: MGHRA and YSYEKL. The CDR3 extends over 17 amino acids. Trimming removed 0 bases from V and 0 bases from J, with 12 bases in between. Here the CDR3 reads CASSQEVQPLSGNTIYF. In DNA, the CDR3 is TGCGCCAGCAGCCAAGAGGTGCAACCGCTCTCTGGAAACACCATATATTTT.

This clone was seen a single time. The chain is built from TRBV27 and TRBJ1-2, with D perhaps matching TRBD1 (5 bases). CDR3 length: 14 amino acids. Germline values: CDR1 MNHEY, CDR2 SMNVEV (reference sequence). The germline V and J ends were trimmed by 6 bases and 3 bases, with 14 bases remaining between them. CDR3: CASRPWDGDYGYTF. The CDR3 DNA follows: TGTGCCAGCAGACCCTGGGACGGGGACTATGGCTACACCTTC.

V gene TRBV28 combines with J gene TRBJ2-7, with D unresolved. CDR1 and CDR2 from the germline V gene are MDHEN and SYDVKM. The CDR3 runs 11 residues. V was cut by 2 bases and J by 4 bases, with 3 bases left in between. Here the CDR3 reads CASSLLYEQYF. Here the CDR3 DNA reads TGTGCCAGCAGTTTACTGTACGAGCAGTACTTC.

In its sample, this clone is medium-sized. J is TRBJ1-3 and V is TRBV11-3; D remains ambiguous. The CDR3 totals 18 residues. V lost 0 bases to trimming and J lost 0 bases, with 15 bases between them. CDR1 is SGHNT, CDR2 YENEEA, per germline. In DNA form, the CDR3 reads TGTGCCAGCAGCTTAGATTCTGGTAACACGCGCTCTGGAAACACCATATATTTT. Encoded protein: CASSLDSGNTRSGNTIYF.